This is a list of T cell receptor beta chains from one sample in a study of molecular identifiers for immune sequencing clone quantification. TCRdb reprocessed the PCR reads via MiXCR and lists one record per CDR3 protein. The sample contains about 300,000 distinct CDR3 sequences, about 20% of which appear only once. The material sequenced was naive CD8+ T cells from blood, with Jurkat cell RNA spiked in. The origin of the receptors is a human donor in good health. Some libraries in this study had Jurkat cell RNA spiked in. The CDR3 runs from the conserved cysteine through the conserved F or W. The D gene is left open where the match is weak. Rows give clone size only sometimes, using once, few, many, or a class for an expanded clone.

CDR3 length: 13
J gene: TRBJ1-1
D gene: -
clone size: many
V gene: TRBV7-6
CDR3 DNA: TGTGCCAGCAGGATGTTGGGGAACACTGAAGCTTTCTTT
CDR3 protein: CASRMLGNTEAFF

CDR3 length: 12
J gene: TRBJ2-5
D gene: -
clone size: many
V gene: TRBV7-2
CDR3 DNA: TGTGCCAGCAGCCCGTACGCGGAGACCCAGTACTTC
CDR3 protein: CASSPYAETQYF

CDR3 length: 15
J gene: TRBJ1-2
D gene: TRBD1
clone size: many
V gene: TRBV12-5
CDR3 DNA: TGTGCTAGTGGTTTGCCTCAGGGGGCTGAAGATGGCTACACCTTC
CDR3 protein: CASGLPQGAEDGYTF

CDR3 length: 14
J gene: TRBJ1-3
D gene: TRBD1
clone size: few
V gene: TRBV20-1
CDR3 DNA: TGCAGTGCTTCGGACAGGAGCTCTGGAAACACCATATATTTT
CDR3 protein: CSASDRSSGNTIYF

CDR3 length: 15
J gene: TRBJ1-6
D gene: -
clone size: many
V gene: TRBV4-1
CDR3 DNA: TGCGCCAGCAGCCAAGATAAGGGCAGGGATTCACCCCTCCACTTT
CDR3 protein: CASSQDKGRDSPLHF

CDR3 length: 17
J gene: TRBJ2-3
D gene: -
clone size: -
V gene: TRBV6-2/TRBV6-3
CDR3 DNA: TGTGCCAGCAGTCCATCCTTGGGGGAAGGATTCACAGATACGCAGTATTTT
CDR3 protein: CASSPSLGEGFTDTQYF

CDR3 length: 13
J gene: TRBJ2-1
D gene: -
clone size: many
V gene: TRBV30
CDR3 DNA: TGTGCCTGGAGTACCCGTCTACTCAATGAGCAGTTCTTC
CDR3 protein: CAWSTRLLNEQFF

CDR3 length: 14
J gene: TRBJ2-7
D gene: TRBD1
clone size: many
V gene: TRBV3-1
CDR3 DNA: TGTGCCAGCAGCGCGACCGGACAGGGGTACGAGCAGTACTTC
CDR3 protein: CASSATGQGYEQYF

CDR3 length: 13
J gene: TRBJ2-5
D gene: -
clone size: many
V gene: TRBV7-9
CDR3 DNA: TGTGCCAGCAGCCCAAAGCGGGAAGAGACCCAGTACTTC
CDR3 protein: CASSPKREETQYF

CDR3 length: 17
J gene: TRBJ2-7
D gene: TRBD2
clone size: many
V gene: TRBV19
CDR3 DNA: TGTGCCAGTAGTACACGAACCGGACTAGCGGGAGTGGTTGAGCAGTACTTC
CDR3 protein: CASSTRTGLAGVVEQYF

CDR3 length: 14
J gene: TRBJ2-3
D gene: TRBD2
clone size: many
V gene: TRBV7-6
CDR3 DNA: TGTGCCAGCAGCTCTAGCGGGGCGACAGATACGCAGTATTTT
CDR3 protein: CASSSSGATDTQYF

CDR3 length: 12
J gene: TRBJ2-7
D gene: -
clone size: -
V gene: TRBV30
CDR3 DNA: TGTGCCTGCTCGGGACAACGCTACGAGCAGTACTTC
CDR3 protein: CACSGQRYEQYF

CDR3 length: 12
J gene: TRBJ1-1
D gene: -
clone size: many
V gene: TRBV28
CDR3 DNA: TGTGCCAGCAGTTCCAGACAGGCCGAAGCTTTCTTT
CDR3 protein: CASSSRQAEAFF

CDR3 length: 14
J gene: TRBJ1-2
D gene: -
clone size: many
V gene: TRBV4-1
CDR3 DNA: TGCGCCAGCAGCCCAGCCCGTGGGGACTATGGCTACACCTTC
CDR3 protein: CASSPARGDYGYTF

CDR3 length: 14
J gene: TRBJ1-6
D gene: -
clone size: few
V gene: TRBV10-3
CDR3 DNA: TGTGCCATCAGTGAGGAGTACGCTAATTCACCCCTCCACTTT
CDR3 protein: CAISEEYANSPLHF

CDR3 length: 15
J gene: TRBJ2-7
D gene: -
clone size: -
V gene: TRBV12-3/TRBV12-4
CDR3 DNA: TGTGCCAGCAGTTTCGTGTACGTTCCGACCCACGAGCAGTACTTC
CDR3 protein: CASSFVYVPTHEQYF

CDR3 length: 14
J gene: TRBJ1-4
D gene: -
clone size: many
V gene: TRBV4-1
CDR3 DNA: TGCGCCAGCAGCCGGAGTCCGCCAGGTGAAAAACTGTTTTTT
CDR3 protein: CASSRSPPGEKLFF

CDR3 length: 15
J gene: TRBJ2-7
D gene: TRBD2
clone size: many
V gene: TRBV9
CDR3 DNA: TGTGCCAGCAGCGTTAGTACTAGCGGGACCTACGAGCAGTACTTC
CDR3 protein: CASSVSTSGTYEQYF

CDR3 length: 17
J gene: TRBJ1-2
D gene: -
clone size: many
V gene: TRBV20-1
CDR3 DNA: TGCAGTGCTAGAACCCCCAATCGACAGGAACTTAACTATGGCTACACCTTC
CDR3 protein: CSARTPNRQELNYGYTF

CDR3 length: 13
J gene: TRBJ1-2
D gene: -
clone size: many
V gene: TRBV12-3/TRBV12-4
CDR3 DNA: TGTGCCAGCAGTTCGGACGGAAACTATGGCTACACCTTC
CDR3 protein: CASSSDGNYGYTF

CDR3 length: 15
J gene: TRBJ1-4
D gene: -
clone size: many
V gene: TRBV7-9
CDR3 DNA: TGTGCCAGCAGCTTAGCGTTGGATTCTTATGAAAAACTGTTTTTT
CDR3 protein: CASSLALDSYEKLFF

CDR3 length: 18
J gene: TRBJ2-6
D gene: TRBD1
clone size: few
V gene: TRBV6-2/TRBV6-3
CDR3 DNA: TGTGCCAGCAGCGAGACAGGGGTATATGGTGTTGGGGCCAACGTCCTGACTTTC
CDR3 protein: CASSETGVYGVGANVLTF

CDR3 length: 12
J gene: TRBJ2-7
D gene: -
clone size: many
V gene: TRBV6-5
CDR3 DNA: TGTGCCAGCAGCACCGACCGATACGAGCAGTACTTC
CDR3 protein: CASSTDRYEQYF

CDR3 length: 11
J gene: TRBJ2-7
D gene: -
clone size: many
V gene: TRBV7-8
CDR3 DNA: TGTGCCAGCAGCTTAGCCCACGAGCAGTACTTC
CDR3 protein: CASSLAHEQYF

CDR3 length: 12
J gene: TRBJ2-3
D gene: -
clone size: many
V gene: TRBV6-5
CDR3 DNA: TGTGCCAGCAGCCACGAGGGAGATACGCAGTATTTT
CDR3 protein: CASSHEGDTQYF

CDR3 length: 13
J gene: TRBJ2-2
D gene: -
clone size: many
V gene: TRBV6-2/TRBV6-3
CDR3 DNA: TGTGCCAGCACTCGGGACCGCACCGGGGAGCTGTTTTTT
CDR3 protein: CASTRDRTGELFF

CDR3 length: 14
J gene: TRBJ2-7
D gene: TRBD1
clone size: many
V gene: TRBV7-9
CDR3 DNA: TGTGCCAGCAGCCCCGGGACAGGGGGTGTCGAGCAGTACTTC
CDR3 protein: CASSPGTGGVEQYF

CDR3 length: 13
J gene: TRBJ2-1
D gene: -
clone size: few
V gene: TRBV14
CDR3 DNA: TGTGCCAGCAGCCACGTTAGGGGTTCTGAGCAGTTCTTC
CDR3 protein: CASSHVRGSEQFF

CDR3 length: 13
J gene: TRBJ1-4
D gene: -
clone size: many
V gene: TRBV5-5
CDR3 DNA: TGTGCCAGCAGGTCCGGGGGCGATGAAAAACTGTTTTTT
CDR3 protein: CASRSGGDEKLFF

CDR3 length: 16
J gene: TRBJ2-1
D gene: TRBD1
clone size: many
V gene: TRBV4-3
CDR3 DNA: TGCGCCAGCAGCCACCGCACAGGGGCCCTCGACAATGAGCAGTTCTTC
CDR3 protein: CASSHRTGALDNEQFF

CDR3 length: 12
J gene: TRBJ2-3
D gene: TRBD2
clone size: many
V gene: TRBV28
CDR3 DNA: TGTGCCAGCACAGCGGGGGGCGGTACGCAGTATTTT
CDR3 protein: CASTAGGGTQYF

CDR3 length: 13
J gene: TRBJ1-2
D gene: -
clone size: -
V gene: TRBV29-1
CDR3 DNA: TGCAGCGTTGATGCGGAGGTCGTAAATGGCTACACCTTC
CDR3 protein: CSVDAEVVNGYTF

CDR3 length: 16
J gene: TRBJ2-5
D gene: TRBD1
clone size: many
V gene: TRBV19
CDR3 DNA: TGTGCCAGTAGTATAGATGCGGACAGGGGATCCGAGACCCAGTACTTC
CDR3 protein: CASSIDADRGSETQYF

CDR3 length: 16
J gene: TRBJ1-1
D gene: TRBD1
clone size: -
V gene: TRBV6-5
CDR3 DNA: TGTGCCAGCAGTTACAGCGAGTACAGGGGAGGGACTGAAGCTTTCTTT
CDR3 protein: CASSYSEYRGGTEAFF

CDR3 length: 16
J gene: TRBJ2-3
D gene: TRBD2
clone size: many
V gene: TRBV5-8
CDR3 DNA: TGTGCCAGCAGCTTGGAGACTAGCGGGAGTACAGATACGCAGTATTTT
CDR3 protein: CASSLETSGSTDTQYF

CDR3 length: 16
J gene: TRBJ2-1
D gene: TRBD1
clone size: -
V gene: TRBV11-2
CDR3 DNA: TGTGCCAGCGGCTTAGGGGGCCGACAGGGGTTCGATGAGCAGTTCTTC
CDR3 protein: CASGLGGRQGFDEQFF

CDR3 length: 17
J gene: TRBJ2-7
D gene: -
clone size: few
V gene: TRBV28
CDR3 DNA: TGTGCCAGCAGTTTTCGACAGAACTGGGATTCGGGGAACGAGCAGTACTTC
CDR3 protein: CASSFRQNWDSGNEQYF

CDR3 length: 14
J gene: TRBJ2-2
D gene: TRBD1
clone size: many
V gene: TRBV29-1
CDR3 DNA: TGCAGCGTTGAAGGGACAGGGGTCACCGGGGAGCTGTTTTTT
CDR3 protein: CSVEGTGVTGELFF

CDR3 length: 12
J gene: TRBJ2-1
D gene: -
clone size: many
V gene: TRBV20-1
CDR3 DNA: TGCAGTGCCATCGAAGCCAACAATGAGCAGTTCTTC
CDR3 protein: CSAIEANNEQFF

CDR3 length: 12
J gene: TRBJ2-1
D gene: -
clone size: many
V gene: TRBV4-1
CDR3 DNA: TGCGCCAGCAGCCGAGATTACAATGAGCAGTTCTTC
CDR3 protein: CASSRDYNEQFF

CDR3 length: 22
J gene: TRBJ1-5
D gene: TRBD1
clone size: many
V gene: TRBV7-2
CDR3 DNA: TGTGCCAGCAGCTTAGCGCTAAGTCCCCCTCGGGGACAGGGGGTTCGAAATCAGCCCCAGCATTTT
CDR3 protein: CASSLALSPPRGQGVRNQPQHF

CDR3 length: 14
J gene: TRBJ2-7
D gene: TRBD1
clone size: many
V gene: TRBV30
CDR3 DNA: TGTGCCTGGAGCCTGGGACAGCTGACCTACGAGCAGTACTTC
CDR3 protein: CAWSLGQLTYEQYF

CDR3 length: 14
J gene: TRBJ2-5
D gene: -
clone size: few
V gene: TRBV19
CDR3 DNA: TGTGCCAGTAGTACAGTGAACAGGGAAGAGACCCAGTACTTC
CDR3 protein: CASSTVNREETQYF

CDR3 length: 16
J gene: TRBJ2-2
D gene: TRBD1
clone size: -
V gene: TRBV20-1
CDR3 DNA: TGCAGTGCTACCAGTCGGGACAGGAGGAACACCGGGGAGCTGTTTTTT
CDR3 protein: CSATSRDRRNTGELFF